This section outlines one TCR beta chain sequence together with its context. The antigen is undetermined. The data originate from a study of cytomegalovirus exposure and HLA in healthy donors. Study findings and constraints: Serostatus for CMV was the only available immune exposure information. Follow-up analysis found HLA locus-dependent TCR association rates, highest for DRB1 and lowest for HLA-C.

The CDR3 covers 13 residues. V was shortened by 4 bases and J by 6 bases, with 11 bases between the two germline ends. CDR1 is LGHNA and CDR2 is YNFKEQ in the germline V gene. PCR used 60 Vbeta primers and 13 Jbeta primers. This table comes from immunoSEQ multiplex PCR, and its TCRdb copy is limited to in-frame clones, with some not included. The listing contains fewer than 95,000 clones. The V call is TRBV4-2, the J call TRBJ2-3, with D maybe TRBD1 (6 bases). The sample consisted of PBMCs. This TCR was sampled from a woman between 35 and 50 years old in good health and CMV-seropositive. CDR3 nucleotide sequence: TGTGCCAGCAGCCCACCCGACAGGGATACGCAGTATTTT. Translating it yields CASSPPDRDTQYF.